This entry lists 4 T cell receptor beta chains sequenced from one sample in a study of post-analysis software for immune sequencing data. Study outcomes and limitations: Comparison of patients with controls showed five TRBV segments more frequent in patients, TRBV5-6, TRBV5-1 and TRBV20-1 among them.

Their specific antigens are unknown. Unique molecular identifiers tagged the TCR beta cDNA libraries. TCRdb re-analysed the PCR reads in MiXCR, keeping a single row per CDR3 protein. The profile shows approximately 180,000 distinct CDR3 sequences, approximately 30% of them singletons. Input material: blood. These receptors were obtained from a girl aged 5 to 17 with multiple sclerosis.

The CDR3 region is CASSDPVGGRGNQPQHF. As DNA, the CDR3 is TGTGCCAGCAGTGATCCCGTGGGGGGGCGAGGCAATCAGCCCCAGCATTTT. The chain employs TRBV6-1 and TRBJ1-5; tentatively, D is TRBD1 (6 bases). Germline loops: CDR1 MNHNS, CDR2 SASEGT. V was pared by 3 bases and J by 2 bases, with 17 bases between. The CDR3 runs to 17 residues.

Ten or more counts support this clonotype. This sequence joins TRBV29-1 and TRBJ1-1, with 9 bases lining up with TRBD1. Germline CDR1 reads SQVTM; CDR2 reads ANQGSEA. CDR3 length equals 15 residues. Losses at the gene ends were 6 bases for V and 4 bases for J; bases not matched to a gene: 12. CDR3 DNA: TGCAGCGTCGAAAACAGGGGGCGGTGGGGCACTGAAGCTTTCTTT. Translating gives CSVENRGRWGTEAFF.

This clonotype was detected many times. J is TRBJ2-3 and V is TRBV7-2, with a weak D call TRBD2 (5 bases). V was shortened by 3 bases and J by 4 bases, with 11 bases between the two germline ends. The length of the CDR3 is 14 residues. Germline-derived CDR1 and CDR2 are SGHTA and FQGNSA. The CDR3 sequence: CASSLRAAPDTQYF. For the CDR3, the DNA is TGTGCCAGCAGCTTGAGGGCCGCCCCAGATACGCAGTATTTT.

At least ten counts were recorded for this clonotype. The gene calls are TRBV12-5 and TRBJ2-1; perhaps TRBD2 as D (6 bases). The V end was cut by 1 base, the J end by 12 bases, with 10 bases between. The germline V gene encodes CDR1 LGHNT and CDR2 FRNRAP. The CDR3 loop spans 12 amino acids. CDR3 sequence: CASGLAQGGQFF. CDR3 coding DNA: TGTGCTAGTGGTTTGGCCCAGGGAGGGCAGTTCTTC.